The subject of this entry is one T cell receptor (beta chain). As originally analysed: Reference gene primer amplification in the assay estimated nucleated cell counts. Some clones are missing from TCRdb's copy, which holds only in-frame ones; the method was immunoSEQ multiplex PCR. Clone size and V and J calls were adopted from that table, with D and trimming inferred from the DNA. The data show 200,000 to 250,000 clones, around 80% seen once. These data are taken from a study of blood T cell repertoires in COVID-19. As for the study in general: T cells, B-cell-depleted T cells, or PBMCs provided the cDNA or gDNA that served as material.

The CDR3 runs to 17 residues. Germline V gene sequence: CDR1 SGHAT, CDR2 FQNNGV. The junction had 7 bases not matched to a gene; V was cut back by 1 base and J by 1 base. This receptor was identified in a woman aged 30 to 39 with COVID-19, enrolled during active disease. The J gene is TRBJ2-3, the V gene TRBV11-2; 8 nucleotides agree with TRBD2. The sample taken for sequencing was peripheral blood. CDR3 amino acids: CASSLVGSGRGTDTQYF. The CDR3 bases are TGTGCCAGCAGCTTAGTGGGGAGCGGGAGAGGCACAGATACGCAGTATTTT.